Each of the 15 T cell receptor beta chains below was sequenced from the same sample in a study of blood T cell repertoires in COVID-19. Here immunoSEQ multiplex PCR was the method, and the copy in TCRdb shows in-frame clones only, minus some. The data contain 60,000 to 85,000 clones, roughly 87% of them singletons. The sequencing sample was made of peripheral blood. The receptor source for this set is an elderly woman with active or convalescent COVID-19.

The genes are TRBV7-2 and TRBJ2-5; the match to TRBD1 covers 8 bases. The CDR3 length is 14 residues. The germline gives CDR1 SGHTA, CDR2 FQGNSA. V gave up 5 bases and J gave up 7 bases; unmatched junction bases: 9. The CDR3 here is CASSADSGGRTQYF. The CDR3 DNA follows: TGTGCCAGCAGCGCAGACTCAGGGGGCCGGACCCAGTACTTC.

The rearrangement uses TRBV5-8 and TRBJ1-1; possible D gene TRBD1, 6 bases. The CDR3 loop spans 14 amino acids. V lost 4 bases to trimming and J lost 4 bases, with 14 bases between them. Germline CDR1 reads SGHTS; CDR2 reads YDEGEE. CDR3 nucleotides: TGTGCCAGCAGCCCGAGAACAGGGCGCACTGAAGCTTTCTTT. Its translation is CASSPRTGRTEAFF.

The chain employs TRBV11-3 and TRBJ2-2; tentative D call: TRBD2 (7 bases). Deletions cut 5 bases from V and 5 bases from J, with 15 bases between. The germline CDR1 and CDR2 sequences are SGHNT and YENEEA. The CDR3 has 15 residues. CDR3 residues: CASSPPGGGTGELFF. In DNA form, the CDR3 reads TGTGCCAGCAGCCCCCCGGGGGGCGGTACCGGGGAGCTGTTTTTT.

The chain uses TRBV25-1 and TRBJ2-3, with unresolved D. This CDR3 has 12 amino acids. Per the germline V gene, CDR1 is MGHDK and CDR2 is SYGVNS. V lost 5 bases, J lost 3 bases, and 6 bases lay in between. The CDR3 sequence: CASSIRTDTQYF. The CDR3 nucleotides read TGTGCCAGCAGTATCCGGACAGATACGCAGTATTTT. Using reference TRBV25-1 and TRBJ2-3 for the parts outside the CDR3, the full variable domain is EADIYQTPRYLVIGTGKKITLECSQTMGHDKMYWYQQDPGMELHLIHYSYGVNSTEKGDLSSESTVSRIRTEHFPLTLESARPSHTSQYLCASSIRTDTQYFGPGTRLTVL.

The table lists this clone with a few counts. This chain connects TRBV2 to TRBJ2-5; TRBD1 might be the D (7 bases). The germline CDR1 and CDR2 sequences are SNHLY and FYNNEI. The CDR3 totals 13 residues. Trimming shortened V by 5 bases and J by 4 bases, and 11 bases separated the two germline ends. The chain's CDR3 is CASSSGGRETQYF. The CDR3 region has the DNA TGTGCCAGCAGTTCAGGGGGGAGAGAGACCCAGTACTTC.

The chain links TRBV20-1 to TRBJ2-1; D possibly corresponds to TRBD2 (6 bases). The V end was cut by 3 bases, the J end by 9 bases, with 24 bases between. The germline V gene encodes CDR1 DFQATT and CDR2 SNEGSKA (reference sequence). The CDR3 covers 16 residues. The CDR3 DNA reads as TGCAGTGCTAGTATTGAGCGGGCCGGAGGGTGGAGTGAGCAGTTCTTC. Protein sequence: CSASIERAGGWSEQFF.

CDR3 bases: TGTGCCAGCAGCCGGAACTATGGCTACACCTTC. Translation: CASSRNYGYTF. The chain has TRBV5-6 and TRBJ1-2; D remains ambiguous. The CDR3 length is 11 residues. Trimming shortened V by 4 bases and J by 2 bases, and 3 bases separated the two germline ends. CDR1 and CDR2 from the germline V gene are SGHDT and YYEEEE.

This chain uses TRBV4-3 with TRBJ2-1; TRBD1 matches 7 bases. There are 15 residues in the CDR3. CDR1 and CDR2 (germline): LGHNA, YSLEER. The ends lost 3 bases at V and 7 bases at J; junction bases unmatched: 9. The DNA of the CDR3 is TGCGCCAGCAGCCAGGAAAACAGGGGCTGGAATGAGCAGTTCTTC. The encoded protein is CASSQENRGWNEQFF.

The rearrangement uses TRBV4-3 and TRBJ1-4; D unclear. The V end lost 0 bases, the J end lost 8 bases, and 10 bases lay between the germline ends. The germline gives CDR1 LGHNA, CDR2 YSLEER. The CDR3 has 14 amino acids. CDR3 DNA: TGCGCCAGCAGCCAAGACAGGTCCGAAGAAAAACTGTTTTTT. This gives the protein CASSQDRSEEKLFF.

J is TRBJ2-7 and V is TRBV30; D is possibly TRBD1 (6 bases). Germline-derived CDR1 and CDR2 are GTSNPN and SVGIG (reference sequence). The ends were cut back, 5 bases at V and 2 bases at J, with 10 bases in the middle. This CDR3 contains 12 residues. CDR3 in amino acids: CAWDSGAYEQYF. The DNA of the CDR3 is TGTGCCTGGGACTCAGGGGCCTACGAGCAGTACTTC. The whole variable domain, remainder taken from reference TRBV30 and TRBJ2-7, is SQTIHQWPATLVQPVGSPLSLECTVEGTSNPNLYWYRQAAGRGLQLLFYSVGIGQISSEVPQNLSASRPQDRQFILSSKKLLLSDSGFYLCAWDSGAYEQYFGPGTRLTVT.

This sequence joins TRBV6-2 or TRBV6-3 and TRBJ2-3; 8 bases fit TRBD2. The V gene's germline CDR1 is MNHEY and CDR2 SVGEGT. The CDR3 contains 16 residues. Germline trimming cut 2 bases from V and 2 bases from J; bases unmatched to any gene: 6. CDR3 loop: CASSYGRGGNTDTQYF. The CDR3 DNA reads TGTGCCAGCAGTTACGGTCGGGGGGGTAACACAGATACGCAGTATTTT.

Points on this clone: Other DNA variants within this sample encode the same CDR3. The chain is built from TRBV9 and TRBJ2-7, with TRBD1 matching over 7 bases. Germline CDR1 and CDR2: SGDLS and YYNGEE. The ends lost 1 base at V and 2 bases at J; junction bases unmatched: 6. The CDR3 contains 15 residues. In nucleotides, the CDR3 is TGTGCCAGCAGCGTAAGGGACAGAGACACCTACGAGCAGTACTTC. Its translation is CASSVRDRDTYEQYF.

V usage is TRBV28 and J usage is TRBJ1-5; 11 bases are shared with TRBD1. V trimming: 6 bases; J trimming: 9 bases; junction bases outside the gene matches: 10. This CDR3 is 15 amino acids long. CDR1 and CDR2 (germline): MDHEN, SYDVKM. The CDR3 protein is CASRYPGQGGPPQHF. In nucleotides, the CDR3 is TGTGCCAGCAGATACCCGGGACAGGGGGGCCCGCCCCAGCATTTT.

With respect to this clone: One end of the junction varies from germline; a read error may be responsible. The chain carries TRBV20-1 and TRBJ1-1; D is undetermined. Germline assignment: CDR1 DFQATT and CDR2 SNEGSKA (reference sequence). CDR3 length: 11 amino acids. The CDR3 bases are TGCAGTGCTAGAGTTGGCGGTCCAATCCTTTTT. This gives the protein CSARVGGPILF.

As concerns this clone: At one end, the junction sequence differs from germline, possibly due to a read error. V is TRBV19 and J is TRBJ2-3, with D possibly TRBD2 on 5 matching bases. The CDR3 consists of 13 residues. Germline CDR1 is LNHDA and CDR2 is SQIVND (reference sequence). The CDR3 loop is CASSIDLSQWRTF. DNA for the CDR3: TGTGCCAGTAGTATAGATCTATCTCAGTGGAGGACTTTT.